This TCR beta chain was captured in a study of siplizumab effects on memory and regulatory T cells. Findings and caveats of the study: Treg origin accounted for an average of roughly 64% of mappable alloreactive CD4+ clones with siplizumab and roughly 27% in controls. Proliferating CD4+ or CD8+ clones, roughly 75-96% of them, lacked an assignable naive or memory phenotype. Naive T cells apparently outstripped memory cells in diversity and seemed major alloresponse contributors.

Concerning this clone itself: Antigen unknown.

The germline V gene encodes CDR1 SGHAT and CDR2 FQDESV (reference sequence). J was trimmed by 10 bases and V by 4 bases; bases with no gene match: 10. The CDR3 consists of 14 residues. About 9.5 x 10^4 TCR templates underwent assay in each sample. Data came from immunoSEQ multiplex PCR; TCRdb stores just in-frame clones and leaves some out. The sample shows approximately 60,000 clones, 79% of them seen only once. Sequenced: memory CD4+ T cells sorted from blood. The genes are TRBV11-1 and TRBJ2-7; 10 nucleotides agree with TRBD1. This clonotype was sampled from a human donor in good health. The DNA of the CDR3 is TGTGCCAGCAGCTCGTGGAGGGACAGGGGTACCCAGTACTTC. Translated, it gives CASSSWRDRGTQYF. Supplemented by reference TRBV11-1 and TRBJ2-7, the full variable domain reads EAEVAQSPRYKITEKSQAVAFWCDPISGHATLYWYRQILGQGPELLVQFQDESVVDDSQLPKDRFSAERLKGVDSTLKIQPAELGDSAMYLCASSSWRDRGTQYFGPGTRLTVT.